These 32 T cell receptor beta chains were sequenced from one sample in a study of blood T cell repertoires in COVID-19. Clones were sequenced by immunoSEQ multiplex PCR, and TCRdb holds only the in-frame ones, with some missing. The sample has 40,000 to 50,000 clones; around 85% are singletons. Specimen: peripheral blood. Every receptor here comes from a human donor in a cohort sampled during active COVID-19.

The J gene is TRBJ1-5, the V gene TRBV10-2, with D possibly TRBD1 on 6 matching bases. With 4 bases removed from V and 2 bases from J, the gap between germline ends came to 6 bases. The germline CDR1 and CDR2 sequences are WSHSY and SAAADI. This CDR3 comprises 13 residues. The CDR3 protein is CASSAGGNQPQHF. The CDR3 DNA reads TGCGCCAGCAGTGCAGGGGGCAATCAGCCCCAGCATTTT.

The sample holds one count of this clone. The CDR3 loop reads CASSLEEFQPQHF. The CDR3 DNA follows: TGTGCCAGCAGTTTGGAGGAATTCCAGCCCCAGCATTTT. V gene TRBV12-3 or TRBV12-4 combines with J gene TRBJ1-5; D is ambiguous. CDR3 length equals 13 residues. The germline V and J ends were trimmed by 3 bases and 7 bases, with 10 bases remaining between them.

Remarks on this clone: Other DNA sequences from this sample encode an identical CDR3 as well. The V gene is TRBV7-2, the J gene TRBJ2-7, with 8 bases fitting TRBD1. CDR1 is SGHTA, CDR2 FQGNSA, per germline. This CDR3 is built from 14 residues. With 5 bases clipped from V and 3 bases from J, the junction kept 6 bases outside the gene matches. The CDR3 loop is CASSPGTGGYEQYF. DNA for the CDR3: TGTGCCAGCAGCCCAGGGACAGGCGGCTACGAGCAGTACTTC.

This rearrangement joins TRBV5-1 to TRBJ2-7; tentatively, D is TRBD1 (5 bases). The germline gives CDR1 SGHRS, CDR2 YFSETQ. The V end lost 1 base, the J end lost 9 bases, and 17 bases lay between the germline ends. The CDR3 extends over 14 amino acids. CDR3: CASSLNTGAEVQYF. CDR3 nucleotides: TGCGCCAGCAGCTTGAACACAGGCGCTGAGGTGCAGTACTTC.

The chain recombines TRBV11-1 with TRBJ2-3; 8 positions agree with TRBD1. The CDR3 runs to 15 residues. CDR1 is SGHAT, CDR2 FQDESV, per germline (reference sequence). V gave up 7 bases and J gave up 2 bases; unmatched junction bases: 8. The CDR3 here is CASKPGGYYTDTQYF. The CDR3 coding sequence is TGTGCCAGCAAGCCAGGGGGCTACTACACAGATACGCAGTATTTT.

This chain connects TRBV3-1 (or the pseudogene TRBV3-2) to TRBJ2-2, with D hard to call. V lost 2 bases and J lost 7, with 14 bases in between. Germline lookup yields CDR1 LGHDT and CDR2 YNNKEL (reference sequence). The CDR3 has 15 residues. The CDR3 DNA reads as TGTGCCAGCAGCCAATACGGCCCCAGGCGCGGGGAGCTGTTTTTT. This gives the protein CASSQYGPRRGELFF.

The chain employs TRBV27 and TRBJ1-1; TRBD1 agrees at 12 bases. This CDR3 region has 15 residues. Per germline, CDR1 MNHEY and CDR2 SMNVEV (reference sequence). Trimming at V came to 6 bases and at J to 6 bases, leaving 8 bases not matched to a gene. In DNA form, the CDR3 reads TGTGCCAGCAGAGGGACAGGGGGCAGAGGCGCTGAAGCTTTCTTT. This sequence encodes CASRGTGGRGAEAFF.

This chain uses TRBV19 with TRBJ1-4; D is perhaps TRBD1 (5 bases). The CDR3 is made up of 16 amino acids. CDR1 is LNHDA, CDR2 SQIVND, per germline (reference sequence). V dropped 5 bases and J dropped 4 bases, with 17 bases sitting between them. Here the CDR3 reads CASSHQGGRNNEKLFF. The CDR3 DNA reads as TGTGCCAGTAGTCATCAGGGTGGCAGGAATAATGAAAAACTGTTTTTT.

The chain combines TRBV7-9 with TRBJ1-4; the D gene is possibly TRBD1 (5 bases). CDR1 is SEHNR, CDR2 FQNEAQ, per germline (reference sequence). The V gene lost 1 base and the J gene lost 15 bases, with 18 bases spanning the gap. The CDR3 spans 14 residues. Here the CDR3 reads CASSLGGNRGAVFF. The CDR3 nucleotides read TGTGCCAGCAGCTTAGGAGGTAACCGCGGGGCGGTGTTTTTT.

The J gene is TRBJ1-4, the V gene TRBV27; 7 bases line up with TRBD1. Per the germline V gene, CDR1 is MNHEY and CDR2 is SMNVEV (reference sequence). With V trimmed by 4 bases and J by 0 bases, 11 bases remained unmatched. There are 18 residues in the CDR3. CDR3 sequence: CASSSRDSPLATNEKLFF. The CDR3 DNA is TGTGCCAGCAGTTCACGGGACAGCCCCCTAGCAACTAATGAAAAACTGTTTTTT.

The chain combines TRBV6-5 with TRBJ1-3; D gene ambiguous. The CDR3 totals 14 residues. Germline V gene lookup returns CDR1 MNHEY and CDR2 SVGAGI. Trimming pared 6 bases from V and 0 bases from J, leaving 9 bases between. The CDR3 region is CASSPTVSGNTIYF. The CDR3 DNA reads as TGTGCCAGCAGCCCGACTGTCTCTGGAAACACCATATATTTT.

V and J are TRBV19 and TRBJ2-1; 12 bases agree with TRBD2. The CDR3 contains 15 residues. V was clipped by 6 bases and J by 3 bases; unmatched bases: 3. The germline gives CDR1 LNHDA, CDR2 SQIVND (reference sequence). CDR3 region: CASREGLAGYNEQFF. The CDR3 DNA follows: TGTGCCAGTAGAGAGGGACTAGCGGGCTACAATGAGCAGTTCTTC.

This sequence joins TRBV4-2 and TRBJ2-2; 7 bases map to TRBD2. The trim removed 3 bases at V and 0 bases at J, leaving 4 bases unmatched. The CDR3 length is 16 residues. Germline values: CDR1 LGHNA, CDR2 YNFKEQ. Here the CDR3 DNA reads TGTGCCAGCAGCCAGGCTAGCGGCGCGAACACCGGGGAGCTGTTTTTT. Translated, it gives CASSQASGANTGELFF.

The chain uses TRBV7-2 and TRBJ2-5; 9 nucleotides align to TRBD1. The trim removed 3 bases at V and 4 bases at J, leaving 6 bases unmatched. From germline, CDR1 is SGHTA and CDR2 FQGNSA. The CDR3 is made up of 15 amino acids. In DNA, the CDR3 is TGTGCCAGCAGCTTTGGGACAGGGCCGGGAGAGACCCAGTACTTC. Its translation is CASSFGTGPGETQYF.

This sequence joins TRBV6-2 or TRBV6-3 and TRBJ2-7, with a possible D match to TRBD1 (6 bases). Trimming took 6 bases from V and 4 from J, leaving 10 bases between them. CDR1 and CDR2 (germline): MNHEY, SVGEGT. The CDR3 covers 12 residues. CDR3: CASSGTQYEQYF. Here the CDR3 DNA reads TGTGCCAGCAGCGGGACACAGTACGAGCAGTACTTC.

In DNA, the CDR3 is TGTGCCAGTAGAATAAGCGGGCAAACCGGGGAGCTGTTTTTT. This gives the protein CASRISGQTGELFF. The V call is TRBV19, the J call TRBJ2-2, with a tentative D call TRBD2 (6 bases). Germline CDR1 reads LNHDA; CDR2 reads SQIVND (reference sequence). The V end was cut by 6 bases, the J end by 5 bases, with 13 bases between. The CDR3 length is 14 residues.

With respect to this clone: The sample holds other DNA sequences that translate to the same CDR3. The rearrangement joins TRBV18 to TRBJ2-5; 7 bases match TRBD1. The V segment lost 6 bases and the J segment 2 bases; nucleotides outside the gene matches: 3. The CDR3 covers 13 residues. Germline V gene sequence: CDR1 KGHSH, CDR2 LQKENI. The DNA for the CDR3 is TGTGCCAGCTCGCCGGGACAGCAAGAGACCCAGTACTTC. Translated: CASSPGQQETQYF.

This chain uses TRBV4-1 with TRBJ2-1, with 9 bases lining up with TRBD2. The germline CDR1 and CDR2 sequences are MGHRA and YSYEKL. J was trimmed by 7 bases and V by 4 bases; bases with no gene match: 2. This CDR3 has 13 amino acids. The CDR3 is CASSPLAGNEQFF. CDR3 coding DNA: TGCGCCAGCAGCCCGCTAGCGGGGAATGAGCAGTTCTTC.

The chain combines TRBV5-1 with TRBJ2-7; 11 nucleotides agree with TRBD2. The CDR3 covers 14 residues. Unmatched junction bases numbered 4, after V lost 1 base and J lost 7 bases. In germline, CDR1 is SGHRS, CDR2 YFSETQ. The CDR3 region is CASSLTSGSFEQYF. The CDR3 DNA reads TGCGCCAGCAGCTTGACTAGCGGGAGCTTTGAGCAGTACTTC.

The chain combines TRBV4-3 with TRBJ2-1; possible D gene TRBD1, 7 bases. Trimming took off 2 bases at V and 6 bases at J, with 20 bases between the two ends. Germline lookup yields CDR1 LGHNA and CDR2 YSLEER. This CDR3 region has 17 residues. Here the CDR3 reads CASSQFPERQGGNEQFF. The CDR3 DNA reads as TGCGCCAGCAGCCAATTCCCAGAAAGGCAGGGGGGCAATGAGCAGTTCTTC.

The rearrangement uses TRBV7-2 and TRBJ1-2, with TRBD1 identical over 8 bases. The CDR3 runs to 14 residues. The V gene end was trimmed by 3 bases and the J gene end by 3 bases; junction bases not matched to a gene: 3. CDR1 and CDR2 (germline): SGHTA, FQGNSA. CDR3 amino acids: CASSLGQAYYGYTF. The CDR3 DNA reads as TGTGCCAGCAGCTTGGGACAGGCTTACTATGGCTACACCTTC. Together with reference TRBV7-2 and TRBJ1-2, the CDR3 gives the full variable domain: GAGVSQSPSNKVTEKGKDVELRCDPISGHTALYWYRQSLGQGLEFLIYFQGNSAPDKSGLPSDRFSAERTGGSVSTLTIQRTQQEDSAVYLCASSLGQAYYGYTFGSGTRLTVV.

The genes are TRBV19 and TRBJ1-1; D is uncertain. CDR3 length: 15 amino acids. Trimming left V 5 bases short and J 3 bases short, with 16 bases between. Germline loops: CDR1 LNHDA, CDR2 SQIVND (reference sequence). CDR3 region: CASSQGWMRDTEAFF. The CDR3 DNA sequence: TGTGCCAGTAGTCAAGGGTGGATGAGGGACACTGAAGCTTTCTTT.

In DNA, the CDR3 is TGTGCCAGCAGCTTAGGACAGGGAGTAGATACGCAGTATTTT. It translates to CASSLGQGVDTQYF. This chain connects TRBV7-9 to TRBJ2-3; TRBD1 agrees at 7 bases. Germline trimming cut 1 base from V and 5 bases from J; bases unmatched to any gene: 3. Germline V CDR1 and CDR2: SEHNR, FQNEAQ (reference sequence). The CDR3 length is 14 residues. Drawing the rest from reference TRBV7-9 and TRBJ2-3, the complete variable domain is DTGVSQNPRHKITKRGQNVTFRCDPISEHNRLYWYRQTLGQGPEFLTYFQNEAQLEKSRLLSDRFSAERPKGSFSTLEIQRTEQGDSAMYLCASSLGQGVDTQYFGPGTRLTVL.

The chain couples TRBV4-3 to TRBJ2-1; D is ambiguous. The CDR3 consists of 14 residues. V lost 4 bases and J 6 bases, leaving 13 bases between the germline ends. The germline V gene has CDR1 LGHNA and CDR2 YSLEER. The CDR3 here is CASSPHQTANEQFF. The CDR3 DNA follows: TGCGCCAGCAGCCCGCACCAGACTGCCAATGAGCAGTTCTTC.

The chain links TRBV7-2 to TRBJ2-7, with TRBD2 matching 7 bases. The CDR3 has 17 residues. The V segment lost 1 base and the J segment 0 bases; nucleotides outside the gene matches: 9. CDR1 is SGHTA, CDR2 FQGNSA, per germline. Here the CDR3 DNA reads TGTGCCAGCAGCTTAGGAGGCGGGAGCTTCTCCTCCTACGAGCAGTACTTC. It specifies CASSLGGGSFSSYEQYF.

This clone was found once. V gene TRBV3-1 (or the pseudogene TRBV3-2) combines with J gene TRBJ2-7; 13 bases align to TRBD2. Trimming cost V 6 bases and J 5 bases; bases outside gene matches: 10. Germline-derived CDR1 and CDR2 are LGHDT and YNNKEL (reference sequence). CDR3 length equals 16 residues. DNA for the CDR3: TGTGCCAGCAGGCCGACGACTAGCGGGGGGCTCGACGAGCAGTACTTC. It translates to CASRPTTSGGLDEQYF.

The V call is TRBV5-6, the J call TRBJ1-6; D gene ambiguous. Germline CDR1 is SGHDT and CDR2 is YYEEEE. The CDR3 runs 12 residues. V lost 4 bases to trimming and J lost 12 bases, with 11 bases between them. CDR3 amino acids: CASSDRGLPLHF. DNA of the CDR3: TGTGCCAGCAGCGATAGAGGTTTACCCCTCCACTTT.

The rearrangement links TRBV11-3 to TRBJ2-1; TRBD1 agrees at 8 bases. Germline CDR1 reads SGHNT; CDR2 reads YENEEA. The CDR3 spans 13 residues. After removal of 6 bases from V and 8 bases from J, the junction contained 6 bases not matched to a gene. For the CDR3, the DNA is TGTGCCAGCAGTTCCGGACAGGGCCATGAGCAGTTCTTC. Translation: CASSSGQGHEQFF.

J is TRBJ2-1 and V is TRBV5-4, with 12 bases lining up with TRBD2. Unmatched junction bases numbered 1, after V lost 2 bases and J lost 7 bases. Germline V gene sequence: CDR1 SGHNT, CDR2 YYREEE (reference sequence). The CDR3 spans 14 residues. CDR3 DNA sequence: TGTGCCAGCAGCTTCGGACTAGCGGGGAATGAGCAGTTCTTC. Translating gives CASSFGLAGNEQFF.

This chain links TRBV9 with TRBJ1-2, with D perhaps TRBD1 (6 bases). Trimming took off 0 bases at V and 4 bases at J, with 16 bases between the two ends. In germline, CDR1 is SGDLS, CDR2 YYNGEE. CDR3 length: 16 amino acids. The CDR3: CASSVEARQASYGYTF. The CDR3, as DNA: TGTGCCAGCAGCGTAGAAGCTCGACAGGCCAGCTATGGCTACACCTTC.

The gene calls are TRBV5-1 and TRBJ1-2, with D maybe TRBD1 (6 bases). The V end was cut by 3 bases, the J end by 8 bases, with 20 bases between. Germline V gene sequence: CDR1 SGHRS, CDR2 YFSETQ. There are 15 residues in the CDR3. The CDR3 loop is CASSWGLRLFGGYTF. The CDR3, as DNA: TGCGCCAGCAGCTGGGGGCTGAGACTATTCGGGGGCTACACCTTC.

The rearrangement links TRBV7-6 to TRBJ2-3; D possibly corresponds to TRBD2 (5 bases). Germline V gene lookup returns CDR1 SGHVS and CDR2 FNYEAQ. This CDR3 is built from 17 residues. The V and J ends lost 1 base and 6 bases respectively, with 20 bases between them. CDR3: CASSLVGTTTGSDTQYF. In DNA, the CDR3 is TGTGCCAGCAGCTTAGTTGGTACAACCACGGGATCGGATACGCAGTATTTT.